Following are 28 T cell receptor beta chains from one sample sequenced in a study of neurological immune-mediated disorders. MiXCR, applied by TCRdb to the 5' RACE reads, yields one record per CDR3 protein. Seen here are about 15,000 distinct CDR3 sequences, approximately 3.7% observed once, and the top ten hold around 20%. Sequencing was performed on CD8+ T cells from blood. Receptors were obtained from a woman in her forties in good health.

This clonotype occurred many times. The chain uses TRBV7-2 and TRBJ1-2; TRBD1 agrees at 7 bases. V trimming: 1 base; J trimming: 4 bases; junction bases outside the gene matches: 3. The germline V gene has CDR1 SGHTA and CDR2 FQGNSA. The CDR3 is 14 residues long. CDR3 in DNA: TGTGCCAGCAGCTTAGGGGGACAGCCCTATGGCTACACCTTC. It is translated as CASSLGGQPYGYTF.

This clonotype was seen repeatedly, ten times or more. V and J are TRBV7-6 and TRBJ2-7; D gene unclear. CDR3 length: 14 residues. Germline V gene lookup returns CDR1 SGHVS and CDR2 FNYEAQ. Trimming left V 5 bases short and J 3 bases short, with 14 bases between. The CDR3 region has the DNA TGTGCCAGCAGCGCGACCCTCCTCGGCTACGAGCAGTACTTC. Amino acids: CASSATLLGYEQYF. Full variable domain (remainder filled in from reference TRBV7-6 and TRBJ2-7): GAGVSQSPRYKVTKRGQDVALRCDPISGHVSLYWYRQALGQGPEFLTYFNYEAQQDKSGLPNDRFSAERPEGSISTLTIQRTEQRDSAMYRCASSATLLGYEQYFGPGTRLTVT.

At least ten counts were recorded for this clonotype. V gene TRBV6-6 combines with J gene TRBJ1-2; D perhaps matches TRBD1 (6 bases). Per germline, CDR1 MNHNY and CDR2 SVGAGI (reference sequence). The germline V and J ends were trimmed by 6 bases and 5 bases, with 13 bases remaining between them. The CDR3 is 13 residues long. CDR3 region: CASSPGTTYGYTF. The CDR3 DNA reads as TGTGCCAGCAGCCCCGGGACAACTTATGGCTACACCTTC.

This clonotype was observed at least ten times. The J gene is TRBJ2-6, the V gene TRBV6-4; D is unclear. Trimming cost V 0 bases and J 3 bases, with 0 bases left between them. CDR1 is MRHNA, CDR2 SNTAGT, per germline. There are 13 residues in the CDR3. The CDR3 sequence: CASSDSGANVLTF. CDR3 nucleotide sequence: TGTGCCAGCAGTGACTCTGGGGCCAACGTCCTGACTTTC.

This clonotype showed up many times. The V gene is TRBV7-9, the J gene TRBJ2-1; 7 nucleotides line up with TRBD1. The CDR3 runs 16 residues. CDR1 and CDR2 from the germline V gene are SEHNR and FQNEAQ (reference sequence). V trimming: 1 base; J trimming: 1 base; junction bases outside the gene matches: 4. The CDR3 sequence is CASSLDQGVSYNEQFF. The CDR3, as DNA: TGTGCCAGCAGCTTAGACCAGGGGGTATCCTACAATGAGCAGTTCTTC.

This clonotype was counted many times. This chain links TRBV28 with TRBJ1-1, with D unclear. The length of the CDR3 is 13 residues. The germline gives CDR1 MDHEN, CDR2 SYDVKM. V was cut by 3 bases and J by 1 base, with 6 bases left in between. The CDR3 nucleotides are TGTGCCAGCAGTTTGGTCCGGAACACTGAAGCTTTCTTT. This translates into CASSLVRNTEAFF.

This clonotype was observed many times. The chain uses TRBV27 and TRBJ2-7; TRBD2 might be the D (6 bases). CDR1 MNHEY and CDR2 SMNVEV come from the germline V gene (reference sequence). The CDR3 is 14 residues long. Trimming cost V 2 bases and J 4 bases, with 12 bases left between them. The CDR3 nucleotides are TGTGCCAGCAGTTTAGGGGGGTCAGGGTACGAGCAGTACTTC. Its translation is CASSLGGSGYEQYF.

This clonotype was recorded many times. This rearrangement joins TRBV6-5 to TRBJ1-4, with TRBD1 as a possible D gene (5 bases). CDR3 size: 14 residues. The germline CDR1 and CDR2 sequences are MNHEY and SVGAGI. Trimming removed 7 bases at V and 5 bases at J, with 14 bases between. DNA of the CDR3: TGTGCCAGCAATCGCCAGGGTTCCAATGAAAAACTGTTTTTT. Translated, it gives CASNRQGSNEKLFF.

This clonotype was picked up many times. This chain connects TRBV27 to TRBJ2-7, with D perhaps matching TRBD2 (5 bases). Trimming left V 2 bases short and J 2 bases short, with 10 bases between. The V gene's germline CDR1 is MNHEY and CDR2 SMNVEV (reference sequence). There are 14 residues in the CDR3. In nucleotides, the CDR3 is TGTGCCAGCAGTTTAGGGAGCGACCCCTACGAGCAGTACTTC. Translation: CASSLGSDPYEQYF.

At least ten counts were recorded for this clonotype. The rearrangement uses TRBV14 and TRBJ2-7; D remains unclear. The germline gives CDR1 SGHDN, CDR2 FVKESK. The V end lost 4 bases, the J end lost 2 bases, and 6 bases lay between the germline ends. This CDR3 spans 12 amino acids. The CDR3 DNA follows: TGTGCCAGCAGCCCCCACCCCTACGAGCAGTACTTC. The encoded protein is CASSPHPYEQYF.

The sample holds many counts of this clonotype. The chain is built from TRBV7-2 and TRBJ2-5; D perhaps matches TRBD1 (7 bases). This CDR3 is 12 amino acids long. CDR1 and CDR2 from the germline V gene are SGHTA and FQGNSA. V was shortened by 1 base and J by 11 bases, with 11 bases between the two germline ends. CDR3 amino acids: CASSLGGDSQYF. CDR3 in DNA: TGTGCCAGCAGCTTAGGGGGGGACAGTCAGTACTTC.

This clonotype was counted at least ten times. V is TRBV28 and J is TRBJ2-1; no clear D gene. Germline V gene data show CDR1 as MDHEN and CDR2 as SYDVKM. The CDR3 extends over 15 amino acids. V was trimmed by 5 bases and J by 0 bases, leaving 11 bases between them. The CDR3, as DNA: TGTGCCAGCAGTCCCCTAGAAAGCTCCTACAATGAGCAGTTCTTC. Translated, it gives CASSPLESSYNEQFF.

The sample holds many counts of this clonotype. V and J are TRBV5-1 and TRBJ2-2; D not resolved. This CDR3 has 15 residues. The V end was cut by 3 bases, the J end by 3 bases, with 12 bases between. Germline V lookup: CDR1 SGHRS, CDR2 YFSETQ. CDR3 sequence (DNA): TGCGCCAGCAGCTCGCTAGGGTCCGACACCGGGGAGCTGTTTTTT. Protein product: CASSSLGSDTGELFF.

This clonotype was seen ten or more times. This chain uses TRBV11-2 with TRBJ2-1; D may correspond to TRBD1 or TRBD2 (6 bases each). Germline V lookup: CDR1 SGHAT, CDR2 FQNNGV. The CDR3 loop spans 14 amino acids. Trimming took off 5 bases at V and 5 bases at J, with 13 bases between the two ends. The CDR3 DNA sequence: TGTGCCAGCAGCGGAGGGGGGTACCACAATGAGCAGTTCTTC. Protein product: CASSGGGYHNEQFF.

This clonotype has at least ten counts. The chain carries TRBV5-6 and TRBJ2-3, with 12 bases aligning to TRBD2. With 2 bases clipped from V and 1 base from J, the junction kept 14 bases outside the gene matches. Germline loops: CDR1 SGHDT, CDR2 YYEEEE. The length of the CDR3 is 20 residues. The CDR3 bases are TGTGCCAGCAGCTTCGTGGCTGGGCTAGCGGGAGGGCCTGGCACAGATACGCAGTATTTT. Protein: CASSFVAGLAGGPGTDTQYF.

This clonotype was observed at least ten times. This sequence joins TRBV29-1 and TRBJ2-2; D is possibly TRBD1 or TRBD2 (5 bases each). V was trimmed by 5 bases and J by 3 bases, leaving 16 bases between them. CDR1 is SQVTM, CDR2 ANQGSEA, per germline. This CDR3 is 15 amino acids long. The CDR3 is CSVPGTGTYTGELFF. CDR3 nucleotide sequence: TGCAGCGTTCCCGGGACGGGGACCTACACCGGGGAGCTGTTTTTT.

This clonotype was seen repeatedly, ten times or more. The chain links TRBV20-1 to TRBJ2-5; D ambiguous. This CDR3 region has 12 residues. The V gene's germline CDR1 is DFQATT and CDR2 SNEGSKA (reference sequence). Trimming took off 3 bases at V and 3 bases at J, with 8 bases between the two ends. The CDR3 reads CSASPGEETQYF. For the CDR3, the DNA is TGCAGTGCTAGTCCAGGAGAAGAGACCCAGTACTTC.

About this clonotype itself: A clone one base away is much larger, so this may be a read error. The CDR3 protein is CSARISGIWYNEQFF. DNA for the CDR3: TGCAGTGCTAGAATTAGCGGGATATGGTACAATGAGCAGTTCTTC. The rearrangement uses TRBV20-1 and TRBJ2-1, with 8 bases identical to TRBD2. Losses at the gene ends were 2 bases for V and 4 bases for J; bases not matched to a gene: 7. Germline CDR1 DFQATT, CDR2 SNEGSKA (reference sequence). CDR3 length: 15 amino acids.

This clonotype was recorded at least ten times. Here the CDR3 reads CASSYSPGEDTGELFF. CDR3 in DNA: TGTGCCAGCAGTTATTCCCCGGGTGAGGACACCGGGGAGCTGTTTTTT. The chain employs TRBV6-5 and TRBJ2-2; D is uncertain. The germline V gene has CDR1 MNHEY and CDR2 SVGAGI. The CDR3 is 16 amino acids. V lost 3 bases, J lost 3 bases, and 14 bases lay in between.

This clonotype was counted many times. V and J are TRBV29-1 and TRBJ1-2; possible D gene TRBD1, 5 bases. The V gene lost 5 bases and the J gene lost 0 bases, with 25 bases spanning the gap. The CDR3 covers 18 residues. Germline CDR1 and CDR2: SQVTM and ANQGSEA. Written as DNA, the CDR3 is TGCAGCGTTCTGAAAACCTTGCGAGACAGTGCCCCTAACTATGGCTACACCTTC. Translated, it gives CSVLKTLRDSAPNYGYTF.

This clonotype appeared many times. In DNA, the CDR3 is TGTGCCAGCAGCCTGGGGCAGGGGGCGGGAAATGAGCAGTTCTTC. Translating gives CASSLGQGAGNEQFF. This rearrangement joins TRBV3-1 to TRBJ2-1; TRBD1 matches at 8 bases. The V segment lost 4 bases and the J segment 7 bases; nucleotides outside the gene matches: 9. Looked up from germline, CDR1 is LGHDT and CDR2 is YNNKEL (reference sequence). The CDR3 sequence is 15 residues long.

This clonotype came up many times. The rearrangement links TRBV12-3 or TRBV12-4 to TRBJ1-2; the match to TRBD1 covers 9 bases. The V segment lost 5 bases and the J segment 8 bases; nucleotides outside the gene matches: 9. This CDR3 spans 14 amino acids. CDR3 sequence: CASSPTGGAQGYTF. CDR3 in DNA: TGTGCCAGCAGTCCTACAGGGGGCGCACAGGGCTACACCTTC.

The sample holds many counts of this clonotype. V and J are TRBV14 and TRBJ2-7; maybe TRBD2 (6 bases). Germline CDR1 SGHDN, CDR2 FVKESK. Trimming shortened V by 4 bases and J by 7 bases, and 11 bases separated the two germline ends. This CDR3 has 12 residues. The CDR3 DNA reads TGTGCCAGCAGCCCCTCGGGGAGGGAGCAGTACTTC. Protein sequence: CASSPSGREQYF. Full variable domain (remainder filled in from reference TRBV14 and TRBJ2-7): EAGVTQFPSHSVIEKGQTVTLRCDPISGHDNLYWYRRVMGKEIKFLLHFVKESKQDESGMPNNRFLAERTGGTYSTLKVQPAELEDSGVYFCASSPSGREQYFGPGTRLTVT.

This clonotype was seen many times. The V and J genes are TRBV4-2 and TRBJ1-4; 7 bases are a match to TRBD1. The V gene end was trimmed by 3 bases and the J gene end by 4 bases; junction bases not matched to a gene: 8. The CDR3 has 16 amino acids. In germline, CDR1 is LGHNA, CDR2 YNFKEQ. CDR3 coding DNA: TGTGCCAGCAGCCAGCCACGGGACAGTTTTAATGAAAAACTGTTTTTT. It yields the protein CASSQPRDSFNEKLFF.

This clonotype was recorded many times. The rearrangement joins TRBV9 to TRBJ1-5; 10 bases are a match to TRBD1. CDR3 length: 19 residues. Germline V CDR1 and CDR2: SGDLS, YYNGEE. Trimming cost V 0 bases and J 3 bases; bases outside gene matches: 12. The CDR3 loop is CASSVGPMAGTGANQPQHF. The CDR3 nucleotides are TGTGCCAGCAGCGTAGGACCTATGGCCGGGACAGGGGCCAATCAGCCCCAGCATTTT.

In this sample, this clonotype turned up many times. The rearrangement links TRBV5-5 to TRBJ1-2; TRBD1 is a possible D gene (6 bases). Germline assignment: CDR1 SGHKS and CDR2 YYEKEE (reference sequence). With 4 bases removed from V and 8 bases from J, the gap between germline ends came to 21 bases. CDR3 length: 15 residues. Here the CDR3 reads CASSPSPTGLGGYTF. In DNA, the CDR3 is TGTGCCAGCAGCCCGTCCCCGACAGGACTTGGGGGCTACACCTTC.

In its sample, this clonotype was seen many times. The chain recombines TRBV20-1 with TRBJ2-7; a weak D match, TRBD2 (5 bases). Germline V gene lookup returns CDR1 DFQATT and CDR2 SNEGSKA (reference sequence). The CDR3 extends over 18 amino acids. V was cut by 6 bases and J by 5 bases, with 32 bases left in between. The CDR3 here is CSADRAGGGNPPGNEQYF. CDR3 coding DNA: TGCAGTGCCGATCGGGCGGGTGGCGGCAATCCTCCGGGTAACGAGCAGTACTTC.

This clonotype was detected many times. CDR3 bases: TGCAGTGCTAGAGATTTGGGACTAGCGGAGTACAATGAGCAGTTCTTC. It specifies CSARDLGLAEYNEQFF. This chain connects TRBV20-1 to TRBJ2-1; TRBD2 agrees at 11 bases. CDR1 is DFQATT, CDR2 SNEGSKA, per germline (reference sequence). V lost 0 bases, J lost 4 bases, and 5 bases stayed unmatched. There are 16 residues in the CDR3.